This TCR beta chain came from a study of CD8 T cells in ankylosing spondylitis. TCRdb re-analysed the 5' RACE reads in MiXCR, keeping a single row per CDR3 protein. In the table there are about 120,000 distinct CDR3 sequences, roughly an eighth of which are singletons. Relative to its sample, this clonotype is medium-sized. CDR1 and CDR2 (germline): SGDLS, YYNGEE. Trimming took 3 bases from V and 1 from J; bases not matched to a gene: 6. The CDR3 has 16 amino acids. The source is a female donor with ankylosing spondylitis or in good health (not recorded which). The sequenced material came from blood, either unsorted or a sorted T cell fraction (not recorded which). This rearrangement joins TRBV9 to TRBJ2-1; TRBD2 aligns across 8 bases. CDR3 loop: CASSAESGSSYNEQFF. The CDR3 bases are TGTGCCAGCAGCGCCGAGAGCGGGAGTTCCTACAATGAGCAGTTCTTC. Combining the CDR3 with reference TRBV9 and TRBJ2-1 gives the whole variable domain DSGVTQTPKHLITATGQRVTLRCSPRSGDLSVYWYQQSLDQGLQFLIQYYNGEERAKGNILERFSAQQFPDLHSELNLSSLELGDSALYFCASSAESGSSYNEQFFGPGTRLTVL.